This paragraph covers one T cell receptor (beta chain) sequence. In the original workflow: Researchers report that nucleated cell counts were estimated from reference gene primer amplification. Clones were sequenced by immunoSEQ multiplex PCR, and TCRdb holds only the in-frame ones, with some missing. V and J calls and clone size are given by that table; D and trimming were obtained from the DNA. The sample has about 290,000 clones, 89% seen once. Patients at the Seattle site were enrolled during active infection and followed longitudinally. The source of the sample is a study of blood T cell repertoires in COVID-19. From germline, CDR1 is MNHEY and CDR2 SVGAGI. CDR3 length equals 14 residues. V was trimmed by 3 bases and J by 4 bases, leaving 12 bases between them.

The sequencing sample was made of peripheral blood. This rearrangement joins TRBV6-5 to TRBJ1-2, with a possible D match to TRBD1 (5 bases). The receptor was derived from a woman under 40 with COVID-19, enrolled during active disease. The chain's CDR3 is CASSYGRRGYGYTF. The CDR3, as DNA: TGTGCCAGCAGTTATGGCAGGAGGGGCTATGGCTACACCTTC.